Listed below are T cell receptor beta chains from one sample, sequenced in a study of blood T cells in healthy people across ages. TCRdb called the 5' RACE reads again in MiXCR, with one record for every CDR3 protein. This table has about 730,000 distinct CDR3 sequences, roughly 41% appearing once. Sequenced: blood. The receptors originated from a woman aged 60 to 75 in good health. Both conserved end residues are part of each CDR3. The D gene is left open where the match is weak. Size tells how often a clone was seen (once, few, many) or the class of an expanded clone, and some rows leave it out.

j_call v_call d_call clone_size cdr3_nt cdr3_aa
TRBJ2-5 TRBV18 TRBD2 once TGTGCCAGCTCAGTGACTAGCGGGAGTGAAGAGACCCAGTACTTC CASSVTSGSEETQYF
TRBJ2-2 TRBV6-5 TRBD1 . TGTGCCAGCAGTATCCGACAGGGGAACACCGGGGAGCTGTTTTTT CASSIRQGNTGELFF
TRBJ1-5 TRBV18 . . TGTGCCAGCTCACCAGGGAGGGGAAAGCAGCCCCAGCATTTT CASSPGRGKQPQHF
TRBJ1-2 TRBV7-2 . . TGTGCCAGCAGCTTAGATGCAGGGATGAAGTATGGCTACACCTTC CASSLDAGMKYGYTF
TRBJ2-3 TRBV5-1 TRBD1 . TGCGCCAGCAGCTTGGGGACAGGGCTCACAGATACGCAGTATTTT CASSLGTGLTDTQYF
TRBJ1-2 TRBV20-1 . . TGCAGTGCTAGGGCTAACTATGGCTACACCTTC CSARANYGYTF
TRBJ2-7 TRBV12-3/TRBV12-4 TRBD1 . TGTGCCAGCAGTTCTCAGACAGGGGACCCCCTCAACGAGCAGTACTTC CASSSQTGDPLNEQYF
TRBJ2-7 TRBV29-1 TRBD2 many TGCAGCGTTCGACTAGCGGGGGAATACTACGAGCAGTACTTC CSVRLAGEYYEQYF
TRBJ2-1 TRBV15 . many TGTGCCACCAGCAGAATCTACAATGAGCAGTTCTTC CATSRIYNEQFF
TRBJ2-1 TRBV12-3/TRBV12-4 TRBD2 . TGTGCCAGCAGGGTAGCGGGGGGATACAATGAGCAGTTCTTC CASRVAGGYNEQFF
TRBJ1-2 TRBV28 . few TGTGCCAGCAGTGACACAGGAGACAACTATGGCTACACCTTC CASSDTGDNYGYTF
TRBJ2-1 TRBV21-1 . . TGTGCCAGCAGCAAATTCCGGGACAGCACCCACAATGAGCAGTTCTTC CASSKFRDSTHNEQFF
TRBJ2-3 TRBV4-3 TRBD2 few TGCGCCAGCAGCCAAGTCGGGCTAGCGGGAGATGTAACAGATACGCAGTATTTT CASSQVGLAGDVTDTQYF
TRBJ2-7 TRBV7-9 TRBD1 few TGTGCCAGCAGCCCCGGGACAGTTGGCTACGAGCAGTACTTC CASSPGTVGYEQYF
TRBJ2-5 TRBV6-1 . many TGTGCCAGCAGTGCTCGGTGGGACCAAGAGACCCAGTACTTC CASSARWDQETQYF
TRBJ2-3 TRBV12-3/TRBV12-4 . few TGTGCCAGCAGGGGACTGGGGACTAGCACAGATACGCAGTATTTT CASRGLGTSTDTQYF
TRBJ2-1 TRBV7-2 . . TGTGCCAGCAGCTTAGCGGCAGGTCTCGGCTACAATGAGCAGTTCTTC CASSLAAGLGYNEQFF
TRBJ2-3 TRBV5-8 . . TGTGCCAGCAGCAACCTAGACTGGGGAGATACGCAGTATTTT CASSNLDWGDTQYF
TRBJ2-2 TRBV4-2 TRBD2 few TGTGCCAGCAGCCCCCTAGCGGGGGTGAACACCGGGGAGCTGTTTTTT CASSPLAGVNTGELFF
TRBJ1-2 TRBV6-1 . . TGTGCCAGCAGTGAAGATTGGGGCTTGGACTATGGCTACACCTTC CASSEDWGLDYGYTF
TRBJ2-1 TRBV4-2 TRBD2 few TGTGCCAGCAGCCAAGGGACTAGCGGGAGCGATGAGCAGTTCTTC CASSQGTSGSDEQFF
TRBJ1-2 TRBV9 TRBD1 . TGTGCCAGCAGCCCAAAGACAGGGTCCATGGATGGCTACACCTTC CASSPKTGSMDGYTF
TRBJ1-2 TRBV9 . once TGTGCCAGCAGCCGAGGGACTGCTGACTATGGCTACACCTTC CASSRGTADYGYTF
TRBJ2-5 TRBV7-2 . . TGTGCCAGCAGCTCCCCCGCTCAGGGACAACTTTACCAAGAGACCCAGTACTTC CASSSPAQGQLYQETQYF
TRBJ2-7 TRBV12-3/TRBV12-4 . . TGTGCCAGCAGTTTAGCCAGGGAAGACGAGCAGTACTTC CASSLAREDEQYF